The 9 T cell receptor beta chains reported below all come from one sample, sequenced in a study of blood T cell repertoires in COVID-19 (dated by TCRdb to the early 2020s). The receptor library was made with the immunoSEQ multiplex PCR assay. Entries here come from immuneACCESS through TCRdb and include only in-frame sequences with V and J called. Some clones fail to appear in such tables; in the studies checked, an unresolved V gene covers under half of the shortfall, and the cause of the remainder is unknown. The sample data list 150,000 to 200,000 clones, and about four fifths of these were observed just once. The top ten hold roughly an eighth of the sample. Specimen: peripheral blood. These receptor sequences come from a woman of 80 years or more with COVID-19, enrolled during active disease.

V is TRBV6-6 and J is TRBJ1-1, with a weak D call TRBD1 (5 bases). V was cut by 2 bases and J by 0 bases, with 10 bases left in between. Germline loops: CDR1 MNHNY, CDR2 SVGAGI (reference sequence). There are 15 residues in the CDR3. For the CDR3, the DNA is TGTGCCAGCAGTTACGCGGACAAATTGAACACTGAAGCTTTCTTT. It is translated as CASSYADKLNTEAFF.

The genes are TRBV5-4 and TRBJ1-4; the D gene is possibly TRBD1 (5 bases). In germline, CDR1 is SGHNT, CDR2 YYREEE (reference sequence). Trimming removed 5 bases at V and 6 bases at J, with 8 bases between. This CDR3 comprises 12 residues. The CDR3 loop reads CASRGGDEKLFF. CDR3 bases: TGTGCCAGCAGGGGGGGGGATGAAAAACTGTTTTTT.

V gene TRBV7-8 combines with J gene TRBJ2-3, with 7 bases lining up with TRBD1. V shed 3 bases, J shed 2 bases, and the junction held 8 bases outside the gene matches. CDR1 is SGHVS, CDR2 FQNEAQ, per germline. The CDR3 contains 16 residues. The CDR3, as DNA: TGTGCCAGCAGCTTCCGGGACAGTAGGACCACAGATACGCAGTATTTT. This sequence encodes CASSFRDSRTTDTQYF.

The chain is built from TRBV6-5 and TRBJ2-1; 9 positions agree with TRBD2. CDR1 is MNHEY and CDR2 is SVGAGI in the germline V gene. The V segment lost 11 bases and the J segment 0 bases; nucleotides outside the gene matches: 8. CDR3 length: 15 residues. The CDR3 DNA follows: TGTGCCTGCAAGCGGGGGGACCACTCCTACAATGAGCAGTTCTTC. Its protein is CACKRGDHSYNEQFF.

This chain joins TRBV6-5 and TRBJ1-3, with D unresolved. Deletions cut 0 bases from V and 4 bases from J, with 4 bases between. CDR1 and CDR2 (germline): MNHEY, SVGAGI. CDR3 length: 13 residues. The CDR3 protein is CASSYSTGNTIYF. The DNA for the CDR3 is TGTGCCAGCAGTTACTCGACAGGAAACACCATATATTTT.

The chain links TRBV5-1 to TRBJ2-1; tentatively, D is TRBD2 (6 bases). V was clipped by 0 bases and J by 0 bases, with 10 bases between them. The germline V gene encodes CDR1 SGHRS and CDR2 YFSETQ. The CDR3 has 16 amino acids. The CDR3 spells CASSLGGAGSYNEQFF. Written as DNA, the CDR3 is TGCGCCAGCAGCTTGGGCGGGGCCGGCTCCTACAATGAGCAGTTCTTC. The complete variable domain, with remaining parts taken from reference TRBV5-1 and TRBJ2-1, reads KAGVTQTPRYLIKTRGQQVTLSCSPISGHRSVSWYQQTPGQGLQFLFEYFSETQRNKGNFPGRFSGRQFSNSRSEMNVSTLELGDSALYLCASSLGGAGSYNEQFFGPGTRLTVL.

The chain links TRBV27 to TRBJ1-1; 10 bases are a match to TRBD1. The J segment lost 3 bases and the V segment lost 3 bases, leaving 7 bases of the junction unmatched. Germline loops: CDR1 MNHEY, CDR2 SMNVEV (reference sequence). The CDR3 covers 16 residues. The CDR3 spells CASSFLGQGDDTEAFF. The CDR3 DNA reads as TGTGCCAGCAGTTTCCTCGGACAGGGGGATGACACTGAAGCTTTCTTT.

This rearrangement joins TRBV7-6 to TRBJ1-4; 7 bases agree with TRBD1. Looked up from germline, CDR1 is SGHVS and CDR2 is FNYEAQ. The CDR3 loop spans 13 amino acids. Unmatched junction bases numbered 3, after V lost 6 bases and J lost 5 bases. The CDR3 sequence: CASRGQWNEKLFF. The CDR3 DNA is TGTGCCAGCAGGGGACAGTGGAATGAAAAACTGTTTTTT.

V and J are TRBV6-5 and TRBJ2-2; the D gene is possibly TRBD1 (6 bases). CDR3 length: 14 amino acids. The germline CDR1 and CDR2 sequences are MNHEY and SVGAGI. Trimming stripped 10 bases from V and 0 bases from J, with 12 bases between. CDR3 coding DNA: TGTGCCAACACTTCAGGGGCGAACACCGGGGAGCTGTTTTTT. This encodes CANTSGANTGELFF.